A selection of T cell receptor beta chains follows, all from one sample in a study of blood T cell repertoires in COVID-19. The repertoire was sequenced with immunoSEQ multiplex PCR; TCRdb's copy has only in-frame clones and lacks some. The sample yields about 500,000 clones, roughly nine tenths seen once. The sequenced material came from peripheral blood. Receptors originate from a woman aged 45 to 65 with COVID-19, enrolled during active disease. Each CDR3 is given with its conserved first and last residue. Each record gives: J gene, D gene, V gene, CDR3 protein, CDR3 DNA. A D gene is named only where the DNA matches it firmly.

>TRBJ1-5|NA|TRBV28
CASSTIRAQPQHF
TGTGCCAGCAGCACCATCAGGGCTCAGCCCCAGCATTTT
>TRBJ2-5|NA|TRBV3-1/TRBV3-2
CASSQGFSQETQYF
TGTGCCAGCAGCCAAGGATTCAGTCAAGAGACCCAGTACTTC
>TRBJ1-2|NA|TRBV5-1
CASSLEGRGRGYTF
TGCGCCAGCAGCCTGGAGGGCAGGGGACGAGGCTACACCTTC
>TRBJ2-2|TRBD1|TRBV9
CASSPGDRASYGELFF
TGTGCCAGCAGCCCAGGGGACAGGGCTTCATACGGGGAGCTGTTTTTT
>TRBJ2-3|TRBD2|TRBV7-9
CASSLGDYSTDTQYF
TGTGCCAGCAGCTTAGGGGACTATAGCACAGATACGCAGTATTTT
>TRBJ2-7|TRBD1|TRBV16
CASSPYRDRAYEQYF
TGTGCCAGCAGCCCATACCGGGACAGGGCCTACGAGCAGTACTTC
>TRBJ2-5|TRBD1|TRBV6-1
CASSEWDRAQETQYF
TGTGCCAGCAGTGAATGGGACAGGGCCCAAGAGACCCAGTACTTC
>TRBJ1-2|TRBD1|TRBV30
CAWRGTGAIYGYTF
TGTGCCTGGAGAGGGACAGGGGCGATCTATGGCTACACCTTC
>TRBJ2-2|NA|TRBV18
CASSPPTGGSGELFF
TGTGCCAGCTCACCACCTACGGGCGGGTCCGGGGAGCTGTTTTTT
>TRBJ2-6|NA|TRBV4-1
CASSQLIQGSSGANVLTF
TGCGCCAGCAGCCAACTGATCCAGGGGAGCTCTGGGGCCAACGTCCTGACTTTC
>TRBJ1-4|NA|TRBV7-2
CASSPDSEGGTNEKLFF
TGTGCCAGCAGCCCCGATTCGGAGGGCGGCACTAATGAAAAACTGTTTTTT
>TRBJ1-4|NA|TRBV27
CASRTRKGVGELFF
TGTGCCAGCAGGACTAGGAAAGGGGTGGGGGAACTGTTTTTT
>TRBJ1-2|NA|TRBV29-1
CSVPELGGYTF
TGCAGCGTCCCCGAACTAGGAGGCTACACCTTC
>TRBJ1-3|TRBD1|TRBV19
CASSRGQGGNTIYF
TGTGCCAGTAGTCGGGGACAGGGAGGAAACACCATATATTTT